The 29 T cell receptor beta chains below all came from one sample that was sequenced in a study of molecular identifiers for immune sequencing clone quantification. MiXCR, applied by TCRdb to the PCR reads, yields one record per CDR3 protein. The sample records tens of thousands of distinct CDR3 sequences, around a quarter being singletons. The sequencing input was naive CD8+ T cells from blood, with Jurkat cell RNA spiked in. Sample subset: FACS-sorted CD8+CD4-CCR7+CD45RA+ naive T cells. Receptor source: a human donor in good health. Some libraries in this study had Jurkat cell RNA spiked in.

A word on this clonotype: A read error is possible here, since a much larger clone lies one base away. The CDR3 carries no conserved terminal phenylalanine or tryptophan, so it likely arises from a read error. The chain employs TRBV12-3 or TRBV12-4 and TRBJ2-5, with D hard to call. Trimming pared 5 bases from V and 7 bases from J, leaving 20 bases between. The CDR3 totals 15 residues. The CDR3 is CASSPVIANLGTQYS. As DNA, the CDR3 is TGTGCCAGCAGTCCCGTAATAGCTAATCTGGGGACCCAGTACTCC.

This clonotype was counted ten times or more. The chain joins TRBV6-1 to TRBJ2-2, with D possibly matching TRBD2 (5 bases). V was shortened by 2 bases and J by 6 bases, with 7 bases between the two germline ends. CDR3 length equals 13 residues. In germline, CDR1 is MNHNS, CDR2 SASEGT. The CDR3 DNA reads TGTGCCAGCAGTGAAATGAGGGCCGGGGAGCTGTTTTTT. This translates into CASSEMRAGELFF.

This clonotype appeared many times. V usage is TRBV29-1 and J usage is TRBJ2-2; tentatively, D is TRBD2 (6 bases). The CDR3 consists of 14 residues. Germline lookup yields CDR1 SQVTM and CDR2 ANQGSEA. Trimming cost V 6 bases and J 6 bases, with 17 bases left between them. Written as DNA, the CDR3 is TGCAGCGTCTATCTAGCGCGGATCCCCGGGGAGCTGTTTTTT. Amino acid sequence: CSVYLARIPGELFF.

As to this clonotype: Since a much larger clone is just one base distant, this may be a read error. The CDR3 is CSARGGPTGTGAFF. The CDR3 region has the DNA TGCAGTGCTAGAGGGGGCCCCACAGGGACTGGAGCTTTCTTT. J is TRBJ1-1 and V is TRBV20-1; weak D call: TRBD1 (6 bases). The CDR3 is made up of 14 amino acids. In germline, CDR1 is DFQATT, CDR2 SNEGSKA (reference sequence).

Worth noting for this clonotype: A read error may be the cause here, since a much bigger clone is one base away. The CDR3 end shows no conserved phenylalanine or tryptophan, and so a read error is likely. The J gene is TRBJ2-1, the V gene TRBV28; a possible D gene is TRBD1 (6 bases). This CDR3 is built from 17 residues. The germline V and J ends were trimmed by 4 bases and 8 bases, with 24 bases remaining between them. Germline values: CDR1 MDHEN, CDR2 SYDVKM. The CDR3 DNA reads TGTGCCAGCAGTTCCACCTACAGGGACGGACCGCAATATGAGCAGTTCCTC. As protein: CASSSTYRDGPQYEQFL.

This clonotype occurred many times. The chain combines TRBV5-1 with TRBJ1-1; D is perhaps TRBD1 (5 bases). Trimming removed 3 bases from V and 7 bases from J, with 19 bases in between. The CDR3 spans 15 residues. CDR1 is SGHRS, CDR2 YFSETQ, per germline. The CDR3 here is CASSYTRGTGFEAFF. CDR3 bases: TGCGCCAGCAGCTACACCCGGGGGACCGGTTTTGAAGCTTTCTTT.

This clonotype has just a few counts. Written as DNA, the CDR3 is TGTGCCAGTACCGCGTTCGGGACAGACCCTAACTATGGCTACACCTTC. Translated: CASTAFGTDPNYGYTF. The chain links TRBV19 to TRBJ1-2; 7 bases agree with TRBD1. The CDR3 runs 16 residues. Germline lookup yields CDR1 LNHDA and CDR2 SQIVND (reference sequence). V lost 7 bases and J lost 0; bases outside the gene matches: 11.

To note about this clonotype: A clone one base away is much larger, so this may be a read error. The chain carries TRBV30 and TRBJ2-3; weak D call: TRBD2 (6 bases). From germline, CDR1 is GTSNPN and CDR2 SVGIG (reference sequence). Trimming stripped 8 bases from V and 0 bases from J, with 6 bases between. The CDR3 has 11 residues. CDR3 nucleotides: TGTGCCGGGACTAGCACAGATACGCAGTATTTT. Translation: CAGTSTDTQYF.

V gene TRBV2 combines with J gene TRBJ2-3; D may be TRBD1 or TRBD2 (6 bases each). Trimming removed 6 bases at V and 4 bases at J, with 11 bases between. CDR1 and CDR2 (germline): SNHLY, FYNNEI. The CDR3 covers 13 residues. The CDR3 DNA follows: TGTGCCAGCAGGGAGAGGGGGGCAGATACGCAGTATTTT. It encodes CASRERGADTQYF. Drawing the rest from reference TRBV2 and TRBJ2-3, the complete variable domain is EPEVTQTPSHQVTQMGQEVILRCVPISNHLYFYWYRQILGQKVEFLVSFYNNEISEKSEIFDDQFSVERPDGSNFTLKIRSTKLEDSAMYFCASRERGADTQYFGPGTRLTVL.

This clonotype was counted many times. The junction shows a germline mismatch at one end, possibly a read error. The CDR3 nucleotides are TGTGCCAGCAGTTTGGAGGGGGCAGATACGCAGTATTTT. Amino acids: CASSLEGADTQYF. The V gene is TRBV5-6, the J gene TRBJ2-3; D possibly uses TRBD1 or TRBD2 (6 bases each). CDR1 and CDR2 (germline): SGHDT, YYEEEE. This CDR3 has 13 amino acids.

In this sample, this clonotype turned up once. One junction end disagrees with the germline gene, perhaps due to a read error. The chain is built from TRBV28 and TRBJ2-5; 8 bases fit TRBD2. CDR1 is MDHEN and CDR2 is SYDVKM in the germline V gene. This CDR3 is 15 amino acids long. The CDR3 nucleotides are TGTGCCGGCAGTCCCGACAGCGGGAGAAGAGAGACCCAGTACTTC. Its protein product is CAGSPDSGRRETQYF. Complete variable domain (other parts from reference TRBV28 and TRBJ2-5): DVKVTQSSRYLVKRTGEKVFLECVQDMDHENMFWYRQDPGLGLRLIYFSYDVKMKEKGDIPEGYSVSREKKERFSLILESASTNQTSMYLCAGSPDSGRRETQYFGPGTRLLVL.

This clonotype was recorded a few times. The chain links TRBV4-1 to TRBJ2-7; 8 positions match TRBD2. Germline loops: CDR1 MGHRA, CDR2 YSYEKL. This CDR3 spans 16 amino acids. V shed 4 bases and J 3 bases; nucleotides not matched to a gene: 11. CDR3: CASSPSASGSGYEQYF. CDR3 nucleotides: TGCGCCAGCAGCCCAAGCGCTAGCGGGTCGGGCTACGAGCAGTACTTC.

The rearrangement links TRBV4-1 to TRBJ2-1, with TRBD1 matching 7 bases. V was clipped by 3 bases and J by 9 bases; unmatched bases: 5. CDR1 is MGHRA, CDR2 YSYEKL, per germline. This CDR3 has 13 amino acids. DNA of the CDR3: TGCGCCAGCAGCCATTCAGGGGACAGTGAGCAGTTCTTC. Translated, it gives CASSHSGDSEQFF.

This clonotype was seen many times. This chain uses TRBV20-1 with TRBJ1-1, with 7 bases that match TRBD1. Per germline, CDR1 DFQATT and CDR2 SNEGSKA (reference sequence). Unmatched junction bases numbered 5, after V lost 0 bases and J lost 1 base. The CDR3 contains 15 residues. CDR3 residues: CSARDWRDRNTEAFF. CDR3 nucleotide sequence: TGCAGTGCTAGAGATTGGAGGGACAGGAACACTGAAGCTTTCTTT.

This chain links TRBV28 with TRBJ2-7; D remains unclear. Per the germline V gene, CDR1 is MDHEN and CDR2 is SYDVKM. The ends were cut back, 2 bases at V and 2 bases at J, with 13 bases in the middle. The CDR3 has 15 amino acids. The CDR3 coding sequence is TGTGCCAGCAGTTTAGAAGCATCCCCAACCTACGAGCAGTACTTC. Residues: CASSLEASPTYEQYF. Using reference TRBV28 and TRBJ2-7 for the parts outside the CDR3, the full variable domain is DVKVTQSSRYLVKRTGEKVFLECVQDMDHENMFWYRQDPGLGLRLIYFSYDVKMKEKGDIPEGYSVSREKKERFSLILESASTNQTSMYLCASSLEASPTYEQYFGPGTRLTVT.

The gene calls are TRBV6-1 and TRBJ2-7; D uncertain. Trimming pared 2 bases from V and 4 bases from J, leaving 9 bases between. Germline V gene sequence: CDR1 MNHNS, CDR2 SASEGT. The CDR3 runs 13 residues. CDR3 sequence: CASSESPSYEQYF. CDR3 coding DNA: TGTGCCAGCAGTGAAAGTCCGAGTTACGAGCAGTACTTC.

This clonotype was observed a handful of times. This sequence joins TRBV19 and TRBJ1-4; D is uncertain. The CDR3 has 11 residues. Germline CDR1 reads LNHDA; CDR2 reads SQIVND (reference sequence). V lost 3 bases and J lost 13, with 9 bases in between. CDR3 DNA: TGTGCCAGTAGTATGGGAAATGGACTGTTTTTT. It yields the protein CASSMGNGLFF.

With regard to this clonotype: A much bigger clone sits one base away, suggesting this may be a read error. The gene calls are TRBV7-9 and TRBJ2-3; 8 bases line up with TRBD2. CDR3 length equals 17 residues. Per the germline V gene, CDR1 is SEHNR and CDR2 is FQNEAQ (reference sequence). V gave up 3 bases and J gave up 5 bases; unmatched junction bases: 13. The CDR3 protein is CASSFQFGGGHGDTQYF. In DNA, the CDR3 is TGTGCCAGCAGCTTCCAGTTCGGGGGGGGGCATGGAGATACGCAGTATTTT.

This chain uses TRBV27 with TRBJ2-5; TRBD2 aligns across 12 bases. V shed 5 bases, J shed 4 bases, and the junction held 5 bases outside the gene matches. This CDR3 is built from 15 residues. The germline V gene encodes CDR1 MNHEY and CDR2 SMNVEV (reference sequence). The DNA for the CDR3 is TGTGCCAGCAGTCAAGGGACTAGCGGGCGAGAGACCCAGTACTTC. Translated: CASSQGTSGRETQYF.

This clonotype was counted a few times. The chain is built from TRBV30 and TRBJ2-2; TRBD2 matches 15 bases. The CDR3 loop spans 18 amino acids. Germline V gene data show CDR1 as GTSNPN and CDR2 as SVGIG (reference sequence). V was clipped by 2 bases and J by 2 bases; unmatched bases: 6. The CDR3 reads CAWSSGLAGGPNTGELFF. DNA of the CDR3: TGTGCCTGGAGTTCTGGACTAGCGGGGGGGCCAAACACCGGGGAGCTGTTTTTT.

In its sample, this clonotype was seen many times. The rearrangement uses TRBV4-1 and TRBJ1-5; maybe TRBD1 (5 bases). Germline CDR1 reads MGHRA; CDR2 reads YSYEKL. There are 15 residues in the CDR3. Trimming stripped 0 bases from V and 0 bases from J, with 6 bases between. The CDR3 DNA sequence: TGCGCCAGCAGCCAAGAAGGGGTTAGCAATCAGCCCCAGCATTTT. It specifies CASSQEGVSNQPQHF.

In this sample, this clonotype turned up a few times. The V call is TRBV12-3 or TRBV12-4, the J call TRBJ2-5; 8 bases are a match to TRBD1. V shed 0 bases, J shed 4 bases, and the junction held 4 bases outside the gene matches. The CDR3 runs to 15 residues. Here the CDR3 reads CASSLAPTGGETQYF. CDR3 DNA sequence: TGTGCCAGCAGTTTAGCGCCAACAGGGGGAGAGACCCAGTACTTC.

In the case of this clonotype: Mismatch with germline at one junction end may stem from a read error. The rearrangement uses TRBV7-8 and TRBJ2-7, with 8 bases identical to TRBD1. This CDR3 is 14 amino acids long. Germline V CDR1 and CDR2: SGHVS, FQNEAQ. The CDR3 sequence: CASSSAGGSCEQYF. The CDR3 bases are TGTGCCAGCAGCTCGGCAGGGGGCTCCTGCGAGCAGTACTTC. The variable domain in full, with the rest retrieved from reference TRBV7-8 and TRBJ2-7, is GAGVSQSPRYKVAKRGQDVALRCDPISGHVSLFWYQQALGQGPEFLTYFQNEAQLDKSGLPSDRFFAERPEGSVSTLKIQRTQQEDSAVYLCASSSAGGSCEQYFGPGTRLTVT.

This clonotype was seen a few times. The J gene is TRBJ1-1, the V gene TRBV19; D perhaps matches TRBD1 (6 bases). The V end lost 5 bases, the J end lost 6 bases, and 16 bases lay between the germline ends. This CDR3 contains 14 residues. Germline values: CDR1 LNHDA, CDR2 SQIVND (reference sequence). As DNA, the CDR3 is TGTGCCAGTAGTCCCATCACAGGGTTCGCTGAAGCTTTCTTT. Protein product: CASSPITGFAEAFF.

Of note for this clonotype: A junction boundary mismatches the germline segment, possibly from a read error. The genes are TRBV18 and TRBJ1-4, with D possibly being TRBD1 (6 bases). Per germline, CDR1 KGHSH and CDR2 LQKENI. The length of the CDR3 is 16 residues. The CDR3 nucleotides are TGTGCCAACTCACCCGATAACAGGGAAATTAATGAAAAACTGTTTTTT. Amino acid sequence: CANSPDNREINEKLFF.

Concerning this clonotype itself: This may be a read error: a much more frequent sequence differs by one nucleotide. The V call is TRBV6-2 or TRBV6-3, the J call TRBJ1-1; D is unresolved. The CDR3 runs 13 residues. V was shortened by 2 bases and J by 3 bases, with 7 bases between the two germline ends. Germline values: CDR1 MNHEY, CDR2 SVGEGT. For the CDR3, the DNA is TGTGCCAGCAGTTACGGGGAGCACACTGAAGCTTTCTTT. Amino acids: CASSYGEHTEAFF.

This clonotype was seen ten or more times. This chain links TRBV4-1 with TRBJ2-7; the D gene is possibly TRBD1 (6 bases). This CDR3 is built from 14 residues. V lost 4 bases and J 0 bases, leaving 10 bases between the germline ends. CDR1 MGHRA and CDR2 YSYEKL come from the germline V gene. CDR3 nucleotides: TGCGCCAGCAGCCCTGGACAGACCTCCTACGAGCAGTACTTC. As protein: CASSPGQTSYEQYF.

This clonotype was seen only a few times. The rearrangement uses TRBV7-9 and TRBJ2-7, with D perhaps TRBD1 or TRBD2 (5 bases each). The CDR3 runs to 15 residues. CDR1 and CDR2 (germline): SEHNR, FQNEAQ (reference sequence). V lost 2 bases and J 3 bases, leaving 14 bases between the germline ends. As DNA, the CDR3 is TGTGCCAGCAGCTTACCCCAGGGAGCAAACTACGAGCAGTACTTC. Protein: CASSLPQGANYEQYF.

On this clonotype: A read error may explain this, as a much larger clone is one base away. The chain uses TRBV20-1 and TRBJ2-5; the D is unclear. This CDR3 region has 13 residues. CDR1 and CDR2 from the germline V gene are DFQATT and SNEGSKA (reference sequence). CDR3 coding DNA: TGCAGTGCTAGAGTCAGAGGCCAAGAGCCCCAGTACTTC. It translates to CSARVRGQEPQYF.